The rows below give T cell receptor beta chains drawn from one sample of a study of T-cell reconstitution after alpha-beta-depleted transplantation in children. From the PCR reads, TCRdb called clonotypes with MiXCR, one entry per CDR3 protein. This table has around 300,000 distinct CDR3 sequences, 9.5% to 13% appearing once. Sequences were derived from peripheral blood, sampled 180 days after TCRalphabeta/CD19-depleted stem cell transplant. These receptors all stem from a male patient between 2 and 10 years old who had a stem cell transplant for chronic granulomatous disease, so the T cells may come from the graft donor. The CDR3 runs from the conserved cysteine through the conserved F or W. Fields, in order: V gene, J gene, clone size, D gene, CDR3 DNA, CDR3 protein. A D gene is named only where the DNA matches it firmly. Clone size is stated in some rows and not others, as once, few, many or a class when expanded.

V: TRBV6-1; J: TRBJ2-1; size: NA; D: NA; DNA: TGTGCCAGCAGACTGGGTCAAGAATTCAATGAGCAGTTCTTC; CDR3: CASRLGQEFNEQFF
V: TRBV7-2; J: TRBJ1-5; size: NA; D: NA; DNA: TGTGCCAGCAGCTTAAAGGGAAATAGCAATCAGCCCCAGCATTTT; CDR3: CASSLKGNSNQPQHF
V: TRBV12-3/TRBV12-4; J: TRBJ2-1; size: many; D: TRBD2; DNA: TGTGCCAGCAGTTCCCCTAGCGGGAGATACAATGAGCAGTTCTTC; CDR3: CASSSPSGRYNEQFF
V: TRBV29-1; J: TRBJ2-7; size: many; D: NA; DNA: TGCAGCGTTGTTGCGGGGACCTACGAGCAGTACTTC; CDR3: CSVVAGTYEQYF
V: TRBV5-1; J: TRBJ2-1; size: many; D: TRBD2; DNA: TGCGCCAGCAGCTTGACTAGCGGGAAGGTCAATGAGCAGTTCTTC; CDR3: CASSLTSGKVNEQFF
V: TRBV27; J: TRBJ1-5; size: many; D: NA; DNA: TGTGCCAGCAGTTTGACCGAATCGCCAAATCAGCCCCAGCATTTT; CDR3: CASSLTESPNQPQHF
V: TRBV11-2; J: TRBJ2-1; size: many; D: TRBD2; DNA: TGTGCCAGCAGCTTGTCTAACCTAGCGGTCATGATTGCGTCCTACAATGAGCAGTTCTTC; CDR3: CASSLSNLAVMIASYNEQFF
V: TRBV7-2; J: TRBJ2-3; size: many; D: NA; DNA: TGTGCCAGCAGCTTAGGTCTACTAGCAGTCACAGATACGCAGTATTTT; CDR3: CASSLGLLAVTDTQYF
V: TRBV6-5; J: TRBJ2-3; size: many; D: TRBD1; DNA: TGTGCCAGCAGTTACTCCGGGACAGGGGAGGCAGATACGCAGTATTTT; CDR3: CASSYSGTGEADTQYF
V: TRBV27; J: TRBJ1-2; size: few; D: TRBD1; DNA: TGTGCCAGCAGTTACAGGGGGCATAACAACTATGGCTACACCTTC; CDR3: CASSYRGHNNYGYTF
V: TRBV20-1; J: TRBJ2-2; size: NA; D: TRBD2; DNA: TGCAGTGCGGGACCGGGACTAGCGGGGGGGGCCGGGGAGCTGTTTTTT; CDR3: CSAGPGLAGGAGELFF
V: TRBV3-1; J: TRBJ2-6; size: once; D: NA; DNA: TGTGCCAGCAGCCCACTAGGACTGTCTGGGGTCAACGTCCTGACTTTC; CDR3: CASSPLGLSGVNVLTF
V: TRBV5-1; J: TRBJ2-1; size: many; D: TRBD1; DNA: TGCGCCAGCAGTGTCAGGGGGCTTAATGAGCAGTTCTTC; CDR3: CASSVRGLNEQFF
V: TRBV6-1; J: TRBJ2-1; size: many; D: NA; DNA: TGTGCCAGCAGGAATGACAGGCACAATGAGCAGTTCTTC; CDR3: CASRNDRHNEQFF
V: TRBV6-2/TRBV6-3; J: TRBJ2-1; size: few; D: NA; DNA: TGTGCCAGCAGTTACCTGGGATCTTACAATGAGCAGTTCTTC; CDR3: CASSYLGSYNEQFF
V: TRBV6-7; J: TRBJ2-7; size: many; D: NA; DNA: TGTGCCAGCACCCCAGATGAACCGCCAGTCTACGAGCAGTACTTC; CDR3: CASTPDEPPVYEQYF
V: TRBV20-1; J: TRBJ2-7; size: many; D: NA; DNA: TGCAGTGCCCGGGGTAGGCCATCCTCCTACGAGCAGTACTTC; CDR3: CSARGRPSSYEQYF
V: TRBV20-1; J: TRBJ2-7; size: many; D: NA; DNA: TGCAGTGCCACTTTCCAGGGATACTACGAGCAGTACTTC; CDR3: CSATFQGYYEQYF
V: TRBV20-1; J: TRBJ2-3; size: many; D: TRBD2; DNA: TGCAGTGGAGCGGGAGGGCCGGCGGATACGCAGTATTTT; CDR3: CSGAGGPADTQYF
V: TRBV7-9; J: TRBJ2-7; size: NA; D: NA; DNA: TGTGCCAGCAGCTTTTTTCCGGGACACCTCTACGAGCAGTACTTC; CDR3: CASSFFPGHLYEQYF
V: TRBV4-3; J: TRBJ2-1; size: many; D: TRBD2; DNA: TGCGCCAGCAGCCAGACTAGCGGGAGGGCCGGTGTTGAGCAGTTCTTC; CDR3: CASSQTSGRAGVEQFF
V: TRBV9; J: TRBJ1-1; size: many; D: NA; DNA: TGTGCCAGCAGCGTCGCGGGAGGGAACACTGAAGCTTTCTTT; CDR3: CASSVAGGNTEAFF
V: TRBV12-3/TRBV12-4; J: TRBJ2-3; size: many; D: TRBD2; DNA: TGTGCCAGCAGTTTAGCCCTAGCGGGTAGCACAGATACGCAGTATTTT; CDR3: CASSLALAGSTDTQYF
V: TRBV7-9; J: TRBJ2-1; size: many; D: NA; DNA: TGTGCCAGCAGCTCCTCACAGAGAATCTACAATGAGCAGTTCTTC; CDR3: CASSSSQRIYNEQFF
V: TRBV15; J: TRBJ2-7; size: many; D: NA; DNA: TGTGCCACCAGCAAGACCTTACGAGGGGTACACGAGCAGTACTTC; CDR3: CATSKTLRGVHEQYF
V: TRBV6-4; J: TRBJ2-1; size: many; D: NA; DNA: TGTGCCAGCAGTGCTCTCCCGACTCCTAGCTCCTACAATGAGCAGTTCTTC; CDR3: CASSALPTPSSYNEQFF
V: TRBV18; J: TRBJ2-1; size: many; D: TRBD2; DNA: TGTGCCAGCTCACCCACTAGCGGGAGGGCCAATGAGCAGTTCTTC; CDR3: CASSPTSGRANEQFF
V: TRBV28; J: TRBJ2-7; size: many; D: NA; DNA: TGTGCCAGCAGCCGCGTTGGGGGAGCAACCTACGAGCAGTACTTC; CDR3: CASSRVGGATYEQYF
V: TRBV28; J: TRBJ2-5; size: NA; D: NA; DNA: TGTGCCAGCAGTCAATCCGACAGGACGGACCAAGAGACCCAGTACTTC; CDR3: CASSQSDRTDQETQYF
V: TRBV28; J: TRBJ2-3; size: many; D: TRBD1; DNA: TGTGCCAGCAGTTTAATCGGACAGGGGCTTTCAGATACGCAGTATTTT; CDR3: CASSLIGQGLSDTQYF
V: TRBV5-1; J: TRBJ2-3; size: many; D: NA; DNA: TGCGCCAGCAGCTTGGTCCCCTGGAGCGGGTCATCAGATACGCAGTATTTT; CDR3: CASSLVPWSGSSDTQYF
V: TRBV27; J: TRBJ2-7; size: many; D: NA; DNA: TGTGCCGGGGGGAGATCCTACGAGCAGTACTTC; CDR3: CAGGRSYEQYF
V: TRBV4-1; J: TRBJ2-1; size: many; D: TRBD2; DNA: TGCGCCAGCAGCCTTGGACTAGCGGGAGGGCCCACCTACAATGAGCAGTTCTTC; CDR3: CASSLGLAGGPTYNEQFF